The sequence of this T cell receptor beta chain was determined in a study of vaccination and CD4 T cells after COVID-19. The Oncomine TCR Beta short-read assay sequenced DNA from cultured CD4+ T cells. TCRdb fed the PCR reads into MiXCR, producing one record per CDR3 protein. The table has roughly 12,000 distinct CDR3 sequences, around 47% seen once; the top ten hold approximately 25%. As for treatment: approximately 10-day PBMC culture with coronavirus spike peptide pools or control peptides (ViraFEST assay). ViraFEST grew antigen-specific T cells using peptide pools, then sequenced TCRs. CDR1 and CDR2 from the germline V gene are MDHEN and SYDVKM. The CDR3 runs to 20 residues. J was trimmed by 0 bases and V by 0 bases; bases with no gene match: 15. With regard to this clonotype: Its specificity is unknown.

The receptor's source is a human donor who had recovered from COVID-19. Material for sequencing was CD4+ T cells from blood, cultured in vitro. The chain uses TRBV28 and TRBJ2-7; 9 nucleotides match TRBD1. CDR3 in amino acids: CASSLWRRDRALRNSYEQYF. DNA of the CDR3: TGTGCCAGCAGTTTATGGCGCCGGGACAGGGCCTTGAGAAACTCCTACGAGCAGTACTTC.